This T cell receptor beta chain came from a study of blood T cell repertoires in COVID-19. Study at large: COVID-19 samples collected from the United States, Italy and Spain covered acute and convalescent phases. Sources were T cells, B-cell-depleted T cells, or PBMCs; the material itself was cDNA or gDNA.

Sequencing was performed with immunoSEQ multiplex PCR; in TCRdb, only in-frame clones are kept and a portion is missing. The data contain around 53,000 clones, about 76% of them singletons. Germline CDR1 LNHDA, CDR2 SQIVND (reference sequence). This CDR3 has 12 amino acids. Between the trimmed V and J ends, which lost 3 bases and 5 bases, there was a span of 7 bases. The source is a man in his fifties or sixties with active or convalescent COVID-19. The specimen was peripheral blood. The J gene is TRBJ1-1, the V gene TRBV19; maybe TRBD1 (5 bases). The CDR3 sequence: CASSMGGTEAFF. In DNA form, the CDR3 reads TGTGCCAGTAGTATGGGGGGGACTGAAGCTTTCTTT.